The sequence of this TCR beta chain was determined in a study of shared clonotypes between healthy human individuals. Findings and limits, study-wide: The rarefaction results pointed to incomplete sorted-subset sequencing despite large depth. Sharing across four donors was highest in naive CD4 (around 5%) and lowest in memory CD8 (around 0.4%). Unshared clonotypes carried lower generation probabilities than those common to all four donors.

Sequencing was performed with immunoSEQ multiplex PCR; in TCRdb, only in-frame clones are kept and a portion is missing. The sample has approximately 600,000 clones; 90% to 95% are singletons. Positive CCR7 selection of CD45RO-negative cells yielded the naive CD8 cells, and terminally differentiated effector memory CD45RA+ cells were excluded. Trimming took off 2 bases at V and 4 bases at J, with 4 bases between the two ends. Germline CDR1 reads DFQATT; CDR2 reads SNEGSKA (reference sequence). This CDR3 has 11 residues. Notes on this clone: Its matching antigen is unknown.

Sequenced: naive CD8+ T cells sorted from blood. The TCR originated in a woman aged 25 to 39 in good health. This rearrangement joins TRBV20-1 to TRBJ2-3; D call uncertain. The CDR3 bases are TGCAGTGCTAGAAGGTCAGATACGCAGTATTTT. Translation gives CSARRSDTQYF.